The 19 T cell receptor beta chains below come from one sample, sequenced in a study of siplizumab effects on memory and regulatory T cells. The repertoire was sequenced with immunoSEQ multiplex PCR; TCRdb's copy has only in-frame clones and lacks some. The sample comprises some 62,000 clones, over 80% of which are singletons, and approximately 4% rests with the top ten. Sequenced: memory CD4+ T cells sorted from blood. Receptors were obtained from a human donor in good health.

CDR3 region: CASRDTLQETQYF. CDR3 bases: TGTGCCAGCAGAGACACTCTACAAGAGACCCAGTACTTC. This chain uses TRBV7-7 with TRBJ2-5; no clear D gene. This CDR3 has 13 amino acids. V was trimmed by 6 bases and J by 2 bases, leaving 10 bases between them. Germline CDR1 reads SSHAT; CDR2 reads FNYEAQ (reference sequence).

This clone was detected a few times. The chain uses TRBV5-1 and TRBJ2-3; weak D call: TRBD2 (6 bases). V was clipped by 3 bases and J by 2 bases, with 16 bases between them. The CDR3 spans 16 residues. Germline CDR1 SGHRS, CDR2 YFSETQ. The CDR3 region has the DNA TGCGCCAGCAGCTCTAACCCGGGACTCTCCACAGATACGCAGTATTTT. Translation gives CASSSNPGLSTDTQYF.

With respect to this clone: The sample has other DNA sequences that encode this CDR3 too. The chain has TRBV5-1 and TRBJ2-7; tentatively, D is TRBD2 (6 bases). Trimming cost V 4 bases and J 1 base, with 15 bases left between them. CDR3 size: 15 residues. Germline-derived CDR1 and CDR2 are SGHRS and YFSETQ. CDR3 nucleotides: TGCGCCAGCAGCCTGGACGGAGGGTCTTCCTACGAGCAGTACTTC. Translated: CASSLDGGSSYEQYF.

The count of this clone is one. The chain recombines TRBV5-1 with TRBJ2-3; D remains ambiguous. Trimming took off 9 bases at V and 6 bases at J, with 17 bases between the two ends. CDR1 SGHRS and CDR2 YFSETQ come from the germline V gene. The CDR3 covers 13 residues. CDR3 residues: CATGESQGDTQYF. The CDR3 nucleotides are TGCGCCACCGGCGAATCTCAAGGGGATACGCAGTATTTT.

The CDR3 nucleotides are TGCGCCAGCAGCTTGGTGGGGGACAGGAACACTGAAGCTTTCTTT. Translated, it gives CASSLVGDRNTEAFF. The chain couples TRBV5-1 to TRBJ1-1, with TRBD1 identical over 7 bases. Germline V gene data show CDR1 as SGHRS and CDR2 as YFSETQ. CDR3 length: 15 residues. J gave up 1 base and V 0 bases, and 3 bases lay outside the gene matches. Combining the CDR3 with reference TRBV5-1 and TRBJ1-1 gives the whole variable domain KAGVTQTPRYLIKTRGQQVTLSCSPISGHRSVSWYQQTPGQGLQFLFEYFSETQRNKGNFPGRFSGRQFSNSRSEMNVSTLELGDSALYLCASSLVGDRNTEAFFGQGTRLTVV.

The rearrangement uses TRBV4-1 and TRBJ2-5, with unresolved D. Trimming left V 6 bases short and J 5 bases short, with 16 bases between. Germline V gene data show CDR1 as MGHRA and CDR2 as YSYEKL. The CDR3 spans 14 residues. CDR3: CASRKVGPSETQYF. As DNA, the CDR3 is TGCGCCAGCAGAAAGGTGGGTCCCTCGGAGACCCAGTACTTC.

The genes are TRBV10-1 and TRBJ2-5; maybe TRBD2 (5 bases). V was pared by 2 bases and J by 5 bases, with 9 bases between. There are 13 residues in the CDR3. Germline loops: CDR1 WNHNN, CDR2 SYGVQD (reference sequence). Here the CDR3 reads CASSERGLETQYF. In DNA form, the CDR3 reads TGCGCCAGCAGTGAGCGGGGTTTGGAGACCCAGTACTTC.

This chain joins TRBV2 and TRBJ1-3, with D unresolved. Germline V gives CDR1 SNHLY, CDR2 FYNNEI. The CDR3 is made up of 15 amino acids. V was cut by 3 bases and J by 4 bases, with 13 bases left in between. The DNA of the CDR3 is TGTGCCAGCAGTGAGTTTTCCGGGCTCGGAAACACCATATATTTT. As protein: CASSEFSGLGNTIYF. Filled out from reference TRBV2 and TRBJ1-3, the complete variable domain reads EPEVTQTPSHQVTQMGQEVILRCVPISNHLYFYWYRQILGQKVEFLVSFYNNEISEKSEIFDDQFSVERPDGSNFTLKIRSTKLEDSAMYFCASSEFSGLGNTIYFGEGSWLTVV.

V gene TRBV10-1 combines with J gene TRBJ2-6; TRBD2 matches 7 bases. Trimming at V came to 7 bases and at J to 17 bases, leaving 8 bases not matched to a gene. CDR3 size: 11 residues. Germline CDR1 reads WNHNN; CDR2 reads SYGVQD (reference sequence). The DNA of the CDR3 is TGCGCCAGCACCTCGGGGGGAGGGTTGACTTTC. Its protein product is CASTSGGGLTF.

The chain employs TRBV5-1 and TRBJ2-7; D not resolved. The CDR3 spans 13 residues. V gave up 0 bases and J gave up 7 bases, with 11 bases separating them. CDR1 and CDR2 (germline): SGHRS, YFSETQ. In DNA form, the CDR3 reads TGCGCCAGCAGCTTGGAGTCCACGACGGAGCAGTACTTC. It encodes CASSLESTTEQYF.

This clone showed up just once. The genes are TRBV4-2 and TRBJ2-1, with 8 bases matching TRBD2. Germline CDR1 is LGHNA and CDR2 is YNFKEQ. The CDR3 sequence is 16 residues long. Trimming removed 4 bases from V and 7 bases from J; junction bases left unmatched: 12. The CDR3 here is CASSPQASGRSNEQFF. The CDR3 DNA is TGTGCCAGCAGCCCCCAAGCCAGCGGGAGATCGAATGAGCAGTTCTTC.

V is TRBV5-6 and J is TRBJ2-1; D not resolved. The CDR3 sequence is 13 residues long. V was cut by 3 bases and J by 9 bases, with 13 bases left in between. CDR1 and CDR2 from the germline V gene are SGHDT and YYEEEE. As DNA, the CDR3 is TGTGCCAGCAGCTCGACTGGGGTGGGTGAGCAGTTCTTC. Translation: CASSSTGVGEQFF.

The chain joins TRBV7-2 to TRBJ1-3, with D uncertain. The V and J ends lost 2 bases and 0 bases respectively, with 8 bases between them. CDR1 is SGHTA, CDR2 FQGNSA, per germline. This CDR3 comprises 15 residues. The CDR3 loop reads CASSLSRSSGNTIYF. The CDR3 bases are TGTGCCAGCAGCTTAAGTCGGAGCTCTGGAAACACCATATATTTT.

This chain links TRBV6-1 with TRBJ1-2; D is unresolved. This CDR3 has 13 residues. Between the trimmed V and J ends, which lost 6 bases and 1 base, there was a span of 9 bases. CDR1 and CDR2 (germline): MNHNS, SASEGT. The CDR3 nucleotides are TGTGCCAGCAGACCCGGACGTAACTATGGCTACACCTTC. This codes for CASRPGRNYGYTF.

The chain couples TRBV19 to TRBJ2-1; 12 nucleotides align to TRBD2. V lost 4 bases to trimming and J lost 9 bases; unmatched junction nucleotides: 10. Germline-derived CDR1 and CDR2 are LNHDA and SQIVND (reference sequence). CDR3 length: 16 amino acids. This CDR3 is CASSTNLAGGFREQFF. The CDR3 region has the DNA TGTGCCAGTAGTACAAATCTAGCGGGAGGGTTTCGTGAGCAGTTCTTC.

The CDR3 loop is CASSSRTGEQFF. The CDR3 DNA follows: TGTGCCAGCAGCTCACGGACGGGAGAGCAGTTCTTC. The chain employs TRBV6-6 and TRBJ2-1, with a possible D match to TRBD2 (5 bases). Germline V CDR1 and CDR2: MNHNY, SVGAGI (reference sequence). Trimming took 6 bases from V and 10 from J, leaving 13 bases between them. The CDR3 has 12 amino acids.

The chain is built from TRBV12-5 and TRBJ2-5; perhaps D is TRBD1 or TRBD2 (5 bases each). The V gene's germline CDR1 is LGHNT and CDR2 FRNRAP. With 3 bases removed from V and 8 bases from J, the gap between germline ends came to 13 bases. The CDR3 contains 13 residues. CDR3 amino acids: CASGFVSGGTQYF. CDR3 DNA: TGTGCTAGTGGTTTCGTCTCTGGGGGAACCCAGTACTTC.

CDR3 nucleotide sequence: TGCGCCAGCAGCGAAAACACGGAAGGAAGAAAGCAGTACTTC. Its protein product is CASSENTEGRKQYF. V and J are TRBV23-1 and TRBJ2-7; no definite D call. TRBV23-1 is an open reading frame, and its role is uncertain. This CDR3 has 14 amino acids. Trimming cost V 6 bases and J 8 bases, with 20 bases left between them.

The gene calls are TRBV5-6 and TRBJ1-1; the match to TRBD1 covers 8 bases. Germline CDR1 and CDR2: SGHDT and YYEEEE. The ends lost 0 bases at V and 11 bases at J; junction bases unmatched: 9. The CDR3 is 14 residues long. CDR3 loop: CASSLEDRVMSAFF. Written as DNA, the CDR3 is TGTGCCAGCAGCTTGGAGGACAGGGTTATGTCGGCTTTCTTT.